These T cell receptor beta chains were read from a single sample in a study of T cell responses to AZD1222 COVID-19 vaccine. The table came from immunoSEQ multiplex PCR; TCRdb's copy has only in-frame clones and leaves some out. Among roughly 100,000 clones listed, about four fifths were seen once. The specimen was peripheral blood, collected on day 0 of AZD1222 vaccination. These receptor sequences come from an adult in good health. Each CDR3 is given with its conserved first and last residue. Fields, in order: J gene, D gene, V gene, clone size, CDR3 DNA, CDR3 protein. The D gene is left open where the match is weak. Clone size, where shown, is once, few, many, or a class for clones that have expanded.

>TRBJ2-2|NA|TRBV3-1/TRBV3-2|NA
TGTGCCAGCAGCCAATCACCGGGGGCCGGGGAACTGTTTTTT
CASSQSPGAGELFF
>TRBJ2-7|TRBD1|TRBV7-9|NA
TGTGCCAGCAGGGCACAGGGGGCAAGATTCGAGCAGTACTTC
CASRAQGARFEQYF
>TRBJ1-2|TRBD1|TRBV7-2|NA
TGTGCCAGCAGCTTAGGACAGGGCTATGGCTACACCTTC
CASSLGQGYGYTF
>TRBJ2-3|TRBD2|TRBV14|NA
TGTGCCAGCAGCTTTCGGACTAGCGGGGTTGATACGCAGTATTTT
CASSFRTSGVDTQYF
>TRBJ1-5|NA|TRBV20-1|NA
TGCAGTGCTAGTACAATTTCGACAGGCGTCAATCAGCCCCAGCATTTT
CSASTISTGVNQPQHF
>TRBJ1-1|TRBD1|TRBV30|few
TGTGCCTTGAAAGACAGGGTCTTAGGAGCTTTCTTT
CALKDRVLGAFF
>TRBJ2-1|TRBD1|TRBV5-1|NA
TGCGCCAGCAGCCCGTACGAAGGGACAGGGTTTAATGAGCAGTTCTTC
CASSPYEGTGFNEQFF
>TRBJ2-7|NA|TRBV6-4|few
TGTGCCAGCAGTGACAGGGGGAACTACGAGCAGTACTTC
CASSDRGNYEQYF
>TRBJ1-1|TRBD1|TRBV2|NA
TGTGCCAGCAGTGTTACAGGGGAGAACACTGAAGCTTTCTTT
CASSVTGENTEAFF
>TRBJ1-5|NA|TRBV27|NA
TGTGCCAGCAGCGAAATAAATCAGCCCCAGCATTTT
CASSEINQPQHF
>TRBJ2-5|NA|TRBV30|few
TGTGCCTGGAGTAGGGTCAGGGGGGGGTTCCAGTACTTC
CAWSRVRGGFQYF
>TRBJ1-5|NA|TRBV4-2|NA
TGTGCCAGCAGCCAAGATCGCAATCAGCCCCAGCATTTT
CASSQDRNQPQHF
>TRBJ1-6|NA|TRBV6-4|few
TGTGCCAGCAGTGACTCCTATAATTCACCCCTCCACTTT
CASSDSYNSPLHF
>TRBJ2-1|NA|TRBV10-3|NA
TGTGCCATCAGGCCTCAGGGGACGAGCTCCTACAATGAGCAGTTCTTC
CAIRPQGTSSYNEQFF
>TRBJ2-1|NA|TRBV7-9|NA
TGTGCCAGCAGCTTAGTAAGCGGAACCCGCTCCAATGAGCAGTTCTTC
CASSLVSGTRSNEQFF
>TRBJ2-3|TRBD2|TRBV5-1|NA
TGCGCCAGCAGATTGGCCACTAGCGACGCGACAGATACGCAGTATTTT
CASRLATSDATDTQYF
>TRBJ1-2|NA|TRBV6-1|NA
TGTGCCAGCAGTGATGGACGGATGCCCTATGGCTACACCTTC
CASSDGRMPYGYTF
>TRBJ1-5|NA|TRBV16|few
TGTGCCAGCAGCCCGATCTCGGGGAGTCTAGGTCAGCCCCAGCATTTT
CASSPISGSLGQPQHF
>TRBJ2-7|NA|TRBV7-9|NA
TGTGCCAGCAGCTCTTTCGGGACAATTTCCTACGAGCAGTACTTC
CASSSFGTISYEQYF
>TRBJ2-1|TRBD1|TRBV19|NA
TGTGCCAGTAGTACAGACAGGGGGAGCTCCTACAATGAGCAGTTCTTC
CASSTDRGSSYNEQFF
>TRBJ1-6|NA|TRBV6-5|NA
TGTGCCAGCAGGGTGTTTGATAATTCACCCCTCCACTTT
CASRVFDNSPLHF
>TRBJ2-5|NA|TRBV5-1|NA
TGCGCCAGCAGCTCAACGCTCAGGGGCGGAGAGACCCAGTACTTC
CASSSTLRGGETQYF
>TRBJ1-2|TRBD1|TRBV20-1|NA
TGCAGTGCTGGTGGGACAGGGTCTAGTGGCTACACCTTC
CSAGGTGSSGYTF
>TRBJ1-1|NA|TRBV11-2|once
TGTGCCAGCAGCTTAGAGGCCGGGCAAAACACTGAAGCTTTCTTT
CASSLEAGQNTEAFF
>TRBJ1-5|NA|TRBV6-2/TRBV6-3|NA
TGTGCCAGCAGTTCTACAGGGACTAATCAGCCCCAGCATTTT
CASSSTGTNQPQHF
>TRBJ1-4|NA|TRBV19|NA
TGTGCCAGTATCCCCGACCATGGGGAAAAACTGTTTTTT
CASIPDHGEKLFF
>TRBJ2-1|NA|TRBV29-1|NA
TGCAGCGTTGAAAATCCCCCTAGTAGCTCCTACAATGAGCAGTTCTTC
CSVENPPSSSYNEQFF
>TRBJ1-4|NA|TRBV18|NA
TGTGCCAGCTCGCTGAATGAAAAACTGTTTTTT
CASSLNEKLFF
>TRBJ1-2|TRBD1|TRBV2|NA
TGTGCCAGCAGTGACAGGGGGTATGGCTACACCTTC
CASSDRGYGYTF
>TRBJ2-3|NA|TRBV18|NA
TGTGCCAGCTCACCTTCTGCTACCGTTATCAGCACAGATACGCAGTATTTT
CASSPSATVISTDTQYF
>TRBJ2-7|TRBD1|TRBV6-5|NA
TGTGCCAGCAGTAACCGGGACAGGGGATATTACGAGCAGTACTTC
CASSNRDRGYYEQYF
>TRBJ1-2|NA|TRBV6-5|NA
TGTGCCAGCAGAACCGTAGGTTATGGCTACACCTTC
CASRTVGYGYTF
>TRBJ2-5|NA|TRBV29-1|NA
TGCAGCGCCTGGGGAGGGGGAACGGGGGAGACCCAGTACTTC
CSAWGGGTGETQYF
>TRBJ1-4|NA|TRBV2|NA
TGTGCCAGCACCGAGGGGGAAAAACTGTTTTTT
CASTEGEKLFF
>TRBJ1-2|NA|TRBV30|NA
TGTGCCTGGAGTGTACGGGGAAACTATGGCTACACCTTC
CAWSVRGNYGYTF
>TRBJ2-3|NA|TRBV24-1|NA
TGTGCCACTGCCGGACAGAGCACAGATACGCAGTATTTT
CATAGQSTDTQYF
>TRBJ2-3|NA|TRBV7-9|NA
TGTGCCAGCAGTAAACTTGGGACCTTCTCCACAGATACGCAGTATTTT
CASSKLGTFSTDTQYF
>TRBJ1-4|NA|TRBV7-2|NA
TGTGCCAGCAGCCGGCGGGGACCCGGGGAAAAACTGTTTTTT
CASSRRGPGEKLFF
>TRBJ2-3|TRBD2|TRBV4-1|NA
TGCGCCAGCAAGAGGGCGCTAGCGGGGGGGCCAGGAGATACGCAGTATTTT
CASKRALAGGPGDTQYF
>TRBJ1-2|NA|TRBV7-8|NA
TGTGCCAGCAGCTTGGGCAGTGGGGTTGGAGACTATGGCTACACCTTC
CASSLGSGVGDYGYTF
>TRBJ1-1|NA|TRBV7-9|NA
TGTGCCACCTTACTTTCACGGGGCCCGAACACTGAAGCTTTCTTT
CATLLSRGPNTEAFF
>TRBJ1-2|NA|TRBV9|NA
TGTGCCAGCAGCGTAGCCGACAGAGCAGGTGCTTATGGCTACACCTTC
CASSVADRAGAYGYTF
>TRBJ2-2|NA|TRBV6-5|few
TGTGCCAGCAGTAAGACGGTCACCGGGGAGCTGTTTTTT
CASSKTVTGELFF
>TRBJ1-2|NA|TRBV27|NA
TGTGCCAGCGGTAAAGGGGGTCGTGGCTACACCTTC
CASGKGGRGYTF
>TRBJ2-1|TRBD1|TRBV29-1|NA
TGCAGCATGGGACAGGTGGGAGGTGAGCAGTTCTTC
CSMGQVGGEQFF
>TRBJ2-3|NA|TRBV21-1|NA
TGTGCCAGCAGCAAAAGAAGAGGTTTAGCGGGGTCCCCAGATACGCAGTATTTT
CASSKRRGLAGSPDTQYF
>TRBJ2-3|TRBD2|TRBV29-1|NA
TGCAGCGCTACGACTAGCGGGGGGGCCACAGATACGCAGTATTTT
CSATTSGGATDTQYF
>TRBJ1-2|TRBD1|TRBV5-4|NA
TGTGCCAGCAGCCCAGGGGGCAGCCTGAACCCCTATGGCTACACCTTC
CASSPGGSLNPYGYTF
>TRBJ2-1|NA|TRBV5-6|NA
TGTGCCAGCATCCGGAGGGACTCACCCTCCCCTAAACAGTTCTTC
CASIRRDSPSPKQFF
>TRBJ2-7|TRBD1|TRBV7-2|NA
TGTGCCAGCAGCCGCCTGAGACAGGGACCCTACGAGCAGTACTTC
CASSRLRQGPYEQYF
>TRBJ2-1|NA|TRBV30|NA
TGTGCCTGGAGTGTATTTAGTGAGCAGTTCTTC
CAWSVFSEQFF